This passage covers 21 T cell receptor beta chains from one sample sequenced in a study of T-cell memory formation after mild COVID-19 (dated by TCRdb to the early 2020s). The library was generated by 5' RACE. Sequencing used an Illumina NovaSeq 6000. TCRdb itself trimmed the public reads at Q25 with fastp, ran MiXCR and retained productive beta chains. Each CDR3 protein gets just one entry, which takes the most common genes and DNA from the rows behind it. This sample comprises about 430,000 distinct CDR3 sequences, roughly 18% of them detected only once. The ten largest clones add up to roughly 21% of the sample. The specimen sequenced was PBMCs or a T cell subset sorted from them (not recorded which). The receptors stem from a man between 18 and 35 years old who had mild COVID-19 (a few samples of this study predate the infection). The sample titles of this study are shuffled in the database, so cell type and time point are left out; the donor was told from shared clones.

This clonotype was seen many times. DNA of the CDR3: TGCGCCAGCAGCACCGGGGGGGGAGAGACCCAGTACTTC. This codes for CASSTGGGETQYF. The chain is built from TRBV5-1 and TRBJ2-5; 8 nucleotides agree with TRBD2. This CDR3 is built from 13 residues. CDR1 and CDR2 (germline): SGHRS, YFSETQ. V dropped 4 bases and J dropped 4; count of bases not matched to a gene: 3.

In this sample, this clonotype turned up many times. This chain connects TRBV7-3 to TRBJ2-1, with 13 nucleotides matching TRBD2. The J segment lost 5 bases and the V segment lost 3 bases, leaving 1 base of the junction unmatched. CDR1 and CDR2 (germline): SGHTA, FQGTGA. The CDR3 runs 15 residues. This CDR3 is CASSLTSGGNNEQFF. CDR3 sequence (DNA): TGTGCCAGCAGCTTGACTAGCGGGGGGAACAATGAGCAGTTCTTC.

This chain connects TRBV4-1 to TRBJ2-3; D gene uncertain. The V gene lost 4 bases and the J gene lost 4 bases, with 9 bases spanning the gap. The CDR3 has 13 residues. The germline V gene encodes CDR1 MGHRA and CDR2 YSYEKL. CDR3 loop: CASSRTESDTQYF. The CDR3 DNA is TGCGCCAGCAGCCGAACAGAGTCAGATACGCAGTATTTT.

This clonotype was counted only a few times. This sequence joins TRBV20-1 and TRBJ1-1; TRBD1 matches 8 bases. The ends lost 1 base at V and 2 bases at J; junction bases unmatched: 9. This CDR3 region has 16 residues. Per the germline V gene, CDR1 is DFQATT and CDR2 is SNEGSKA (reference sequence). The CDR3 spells CSARVGQGRTNTEAFF. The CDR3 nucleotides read TGCAGTGCTAGAGTCGGACAGGGTCGGACTAACACTGAAGCTTTCTTT.

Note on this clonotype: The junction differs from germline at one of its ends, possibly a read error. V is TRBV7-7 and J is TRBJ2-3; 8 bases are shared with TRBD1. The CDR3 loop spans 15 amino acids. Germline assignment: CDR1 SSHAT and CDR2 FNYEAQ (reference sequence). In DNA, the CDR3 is TGTGCTAGCAGCTCGAACACAGGGGGAACAGATACGCAGTATTTT. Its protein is CASSSNTGGTDTQYF.

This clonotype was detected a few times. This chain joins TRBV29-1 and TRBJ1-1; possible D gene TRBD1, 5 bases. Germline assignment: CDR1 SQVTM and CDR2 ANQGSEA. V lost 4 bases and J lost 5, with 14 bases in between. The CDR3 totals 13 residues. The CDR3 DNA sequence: TGCAGCGTTGCCCTACAGGAAAGGACTGAAGCTTTCTTT. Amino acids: CSVALQERTEAFF.

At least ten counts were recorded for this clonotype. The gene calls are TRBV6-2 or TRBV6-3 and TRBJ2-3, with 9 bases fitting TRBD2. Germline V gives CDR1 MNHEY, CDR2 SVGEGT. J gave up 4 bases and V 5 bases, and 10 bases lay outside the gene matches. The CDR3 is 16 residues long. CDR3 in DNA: TGTGCCAGCAGTCGACCCCCGGGCGGGGGGGCAGATACGCAGTATTTT. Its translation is CASSRPPGGGADTQYF.

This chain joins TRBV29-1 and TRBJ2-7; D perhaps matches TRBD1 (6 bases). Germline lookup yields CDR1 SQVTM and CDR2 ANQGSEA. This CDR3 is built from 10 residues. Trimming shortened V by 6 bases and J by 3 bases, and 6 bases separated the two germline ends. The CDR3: CSVQGYEQYF. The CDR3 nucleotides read TGCAGCGTACAGGGCTACGAGCAGTACTTC.

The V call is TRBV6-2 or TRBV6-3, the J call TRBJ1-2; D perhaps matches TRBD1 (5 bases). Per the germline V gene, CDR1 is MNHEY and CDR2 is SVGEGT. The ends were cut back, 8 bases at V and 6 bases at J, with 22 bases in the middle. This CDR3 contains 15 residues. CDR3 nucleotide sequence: TGTGCCAGCCGAAGCTGGGGGACCCCCTTGGATGGCTACACCTTC. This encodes CASRSWGTPLDGYTF.

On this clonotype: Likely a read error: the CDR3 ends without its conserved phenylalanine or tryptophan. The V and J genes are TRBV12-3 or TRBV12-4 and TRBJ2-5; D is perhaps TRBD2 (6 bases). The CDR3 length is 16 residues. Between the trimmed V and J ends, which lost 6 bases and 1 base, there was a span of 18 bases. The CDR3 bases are TGTGCCAGCAGATCCCTAGGTGTTAGCGGCCAAGAGACCCAGTACTCC. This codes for CASRSLGVSGQETQYS.

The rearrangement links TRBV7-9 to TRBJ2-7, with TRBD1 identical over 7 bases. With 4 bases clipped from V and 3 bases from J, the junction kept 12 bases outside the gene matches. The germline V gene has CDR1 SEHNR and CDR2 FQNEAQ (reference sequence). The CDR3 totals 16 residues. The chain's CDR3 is CASSSDEGQHFYEQYF. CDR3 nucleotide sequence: TGTGCCAGCAGCTCAGACGAGGGACAGCACTTCTACGAGCAGTACTTC.

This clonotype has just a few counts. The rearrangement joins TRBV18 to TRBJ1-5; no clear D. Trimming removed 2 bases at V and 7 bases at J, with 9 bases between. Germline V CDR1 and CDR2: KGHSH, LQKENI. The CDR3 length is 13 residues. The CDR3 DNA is TGTGCCAGCTCACCAGGAACCGGGCAGCCCCAGCATTTT. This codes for CASSPGTGQPQHF. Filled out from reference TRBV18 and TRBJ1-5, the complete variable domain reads NAGVMQNPRHLVRRRGQEARLRCSPMKGHSHVYWYRQLPEEGLKFMVYLQKENIIDESGMPKERFSAEFPKEGPSILRIQQVVRGDSAAYFCASSPGTGQPQHFGDGTRLSIL.

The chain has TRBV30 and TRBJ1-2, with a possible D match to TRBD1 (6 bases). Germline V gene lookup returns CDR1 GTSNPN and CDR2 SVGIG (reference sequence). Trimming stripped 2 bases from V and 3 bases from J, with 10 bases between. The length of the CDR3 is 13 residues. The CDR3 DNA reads TGTGCCTGGAGTATACAGGGTTACTATGGCTACACCTTC. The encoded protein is CAWSIQGYYGYTF. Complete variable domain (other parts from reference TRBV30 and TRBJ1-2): SQTIHQWPATLVQPVGSPLSLECTVEGTSNPNLYWYRQAAGRGLQLLFYSVGIGQISSEVPQNLSASRPQDRQFILSSKKLLLSDSGFYLCAWSIQGYYGYTFGSGTRLTVV.

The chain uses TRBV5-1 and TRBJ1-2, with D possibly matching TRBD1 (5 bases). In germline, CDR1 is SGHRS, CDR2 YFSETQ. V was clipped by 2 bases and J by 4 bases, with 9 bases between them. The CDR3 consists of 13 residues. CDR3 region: CASSFETAYGYTF. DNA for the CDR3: TGCGCCAGCAGCTTCGAGACAGCCTATGGCTACACCTTC.

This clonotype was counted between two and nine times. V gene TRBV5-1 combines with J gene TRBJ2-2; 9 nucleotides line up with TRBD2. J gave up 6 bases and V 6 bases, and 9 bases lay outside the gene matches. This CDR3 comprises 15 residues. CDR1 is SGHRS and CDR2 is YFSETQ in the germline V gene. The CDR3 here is CASTPRTSEAGELFF. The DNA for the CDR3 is TGCGCCAGCACCCCTCGGACTAGCGAGGCCGGGGAGCTGTTTTTT.

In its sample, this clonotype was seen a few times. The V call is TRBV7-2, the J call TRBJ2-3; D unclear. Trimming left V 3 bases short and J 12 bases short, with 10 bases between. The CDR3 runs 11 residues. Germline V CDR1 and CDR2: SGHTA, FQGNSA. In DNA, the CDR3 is TGTGCCAGCAGCTTCCAGGACCTTCAGTATTTT. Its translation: CASSFQDLQYF.

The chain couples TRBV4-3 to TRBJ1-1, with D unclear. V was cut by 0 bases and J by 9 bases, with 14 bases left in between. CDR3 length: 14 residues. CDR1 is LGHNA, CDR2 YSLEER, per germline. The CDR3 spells CASSQESWATQAFF. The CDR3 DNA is TGCGCCAGCAGCCAAGAATCTTGGGCAACCCAAGCTTTCTTT.

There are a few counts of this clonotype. The DNA of the CDR3 is TGTGCCACCAGTGACACGGGACAGGGGGTCCGAGGAGATACGCAGTATTTT. Encoded protein: CATSDTGQGVRGDTQYF. The chain is built from TRBV24-1 and TRBJ2-3, with TRBD1 matching over 11 bases. The germline gives CDR1 KGHDR, CDR2 SFDVKD. V lost 4 bases to trimming and J lost 5 bases; unmatched junction nucleotides: 10. The CDR3 consists of 17 residues.

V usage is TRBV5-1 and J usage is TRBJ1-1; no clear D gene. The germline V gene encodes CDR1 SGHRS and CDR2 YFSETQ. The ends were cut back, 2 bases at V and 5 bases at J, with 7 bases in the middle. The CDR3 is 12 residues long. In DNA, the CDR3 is TGCGCCAGCAGCTTTAAAGGGACTGAAGCTTTCTTT. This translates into CASSFKGTEAFF.

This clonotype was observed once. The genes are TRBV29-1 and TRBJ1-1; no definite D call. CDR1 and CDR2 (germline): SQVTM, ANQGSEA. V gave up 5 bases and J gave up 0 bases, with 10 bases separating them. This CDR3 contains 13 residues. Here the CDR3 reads CSVIPEMNTEAFF. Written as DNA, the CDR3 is TGCAGCGTTATACCGGAGATGAACACTGAAGCTTTCTTT.

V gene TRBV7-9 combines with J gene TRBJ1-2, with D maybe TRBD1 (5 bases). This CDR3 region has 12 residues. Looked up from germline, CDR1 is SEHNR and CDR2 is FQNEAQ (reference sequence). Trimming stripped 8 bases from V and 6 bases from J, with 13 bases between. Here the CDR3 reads CASGLQGHGYTF. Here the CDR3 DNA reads TGTGCCAGCGGCCTTCAGGGCCATGGCTACACCTTC.